This passage covers 32 T cell receptor beta chains from one sample sequenced in a study of blood T cell repertoires in COVID-19. Assay used: immunoSEQ multiplex PCR; TCRdb lists only in-frame clones, some missing. The table records some 190,000 clones, roughly 83% of them present only once. The sample taken for sequencing was PBMCs or T cells enriched from blood (not recorded which). Source of these receptors: a woman in her twenties or thirties who had recovered from COVID-19.

The chain joins TRBV4-2 to TRBJ2-3; maybe TRBD2 (6 bases). The CDR3 spans 15 residues. Trimming pared 0 bases from V and 4 bases from J, leaving 11 bases between. CDR1 is LGHNA and CDR2 is YNFKEQ in the germline V gene. CDR3 protein: CASSQDRGGADTQYF. The CDR3 DNA sequence: TGTGCCAGCAGCCAAGATCGTGGAGGGGCAGATACGCAGTATTTT.

The chain recombines TRBV19 with TRBJ2-6; D is uncertain. V was trimmed by 0 bases and J by 0 bases, leaving 6 bases between them. The germline gives CDR1 LNHDA, CDR2 SQIVND (reference sequence). CDR3 size: 16 residues. The CDR3 spells CASSIDFSSGANVLTF. CDR3 coding DNA: TGTGCCAGTAGTATAGATTTCTCCTCTGGGGCCAACGTCCTGACTTTC.

This clone was counted only a few times. This chain's CDR3 is CASSLSKTLAGIHNEQFF. Written as DNA, the CDR3 is TGTGCCAGCAGTTTATCCAAGACACTAGCAGGGATTCACAATGAGCAGTTCTTC. The chain uses TRBV27 and TRBJ2-1; D may be TRBD2 (6 bases). This CDR3 is 18 amino acids long. CDR1 and CDR2 from the germline V gene are MNHEY and SMNVEV (reference sequence). Trimming removed 0 bases at V and 5 bases at J, with 20 bases between.

This rearrangement joins TRBV28 to TRBJ1-1; D gene unclear. Germline values: CDR1 MDHEN, CDR2 SYDVKM. The length of the CDR3 is 12 residues. V lost 2 bases to trimming and J lost 3 bases, with 4 bases between them. CDR3 nucleotide sequence: TGTGCCAGCAGTTTACTCGACACTGAAGCTTTCTTT. Translated: CASSLLDTEAFF.

The rearrangement joins TRBV7-5 to TRBJ1-1; the tabulated D call, TRBD1, remains unverified against the DNA. TRBV7-5 is recorded as a pseudogene. This CDR3 spans 15 amino acids. The chain's CDR3 is CARSPGQSLNTEAFF. CDR3 bases: TGTGCCAGAAGCCCGGGACAGAGTTTGAACACTGAAGCTTTCTTT.

The chain is built from TRBV19 and TRBJ2-2; D may be TRBD1 (6 bases). The V end was cut by 6 bases, the J end by 4 bases, with 18 bases between. Germline V CDR1 and CDR2: LNHDA, SQIVND (reference sequence). This CDR3 is 16 amino acids long. CDR3 in DNA: TGTGCCAGTAGGGTCTTGGGGGCTGGAGGCACCGGGGAGCTGTTTTTT. This sequence encodes CASRVLGAGGTGELFF.

This chain uses TRBV28 with TRBJ2-2, with D possibly matching TRBD1 (7 bases). The CDR3 loop spans 15 amino acids. CDR1 and CDR2 (germline): MDHEN, SYDVKM. V shed 8 bases and J shed 6 bases, with 19 bases lying between them. The CDR3 loop is CASRRGTEIAGELFF. CDR3 nucleotides: TGTGCCAGCCGGAGGGGGACAGAGATCGCCGGGGAGCTGTTTTTT.

The rearrangement uses TRBV15 and TRBJ1-4; D gene unclear. There are 15 residues in the CDR3. Trimming stripped 4 bases from V and 6 bases from J, with 15 bases between. The V gene's germline CDR1 is LNHNV and CDR2 YYDKDF (reference sequence). The CDR3 sequence: CATSMLGGRYEKLFF. DNA for the CDR3: TGTGCCACCAGCATGCTTGGAGGACGGTATGAAAAACTGTTTTTT.

The V call is TRBV21-1, the J call TRBJ2-1; the table gives TRBD1 as D, unverified against the DNA. TRBV21-1 is recorded as a pseudogene. The CDR3 has 16 amino acids. The CDR3 reads CASSFQTGSHNDEQFF. The CDR3 DNA sequence: TGTGCCAGCAGCTTTCAGACAGGTAGTCACAATGATGAGCAGTTCTTC.

V is TRBV4-1 and J is TRBJ2-3; 10 positions match TRBD2. This CDR3 has 16 residues. J lost 0 bases, V lost 3 bases, and 3 bases had no gene match. In germline, CDR1 is MGHRA, CDR2 YSYEKL. Here the CDR3 reads CASSQISGRSTDTQYF. The DNA of the CDR3 is TGCGCCAGCAGCCAGATTAGCGGGAGGAGCACAGATACGCAGTATTTT.

The chain is built from TRBV19 and TRBJ1-5; D unresolved. Trimming took 3 bases from V and 0 from J, leaving 12 bases between them. CDR1 is LNHDA and CDR2 is SQIVND in the germline V gene (reference sequence). This CDR3 has 16 amino acids. The CDR3 DNA reads as TGTGCCAGTAGTATGGTGAGGGATTATAGCAATCAGCCCCAGCATTTT. Translated: CASSMVRDYSNQPQHF.

This clone was recorded a few times. V is TRBV19 and J is TRBJ1-1; tentative D call: TRBD1 (5 bases). Trimming took off 7 bases at V and 0 bases at J, with 15 bases between the two ends. The germline gives CDR1 LNHDA, CDR2 SQIVND (reference sequence). The CDR3 consists of 15 residues. The CDR3 sequence is CASTHPRGMNTEAFF. For the CDR3, the DNA is TGTGCCAGTACCCACCCTAGGGGAATGAACACTGAAGCTTTCTTT.

The chain has TRBV25-1 and TRBJ2-1; D unclear. Germline CDR1 reads MGHDK; CDR2 reads SYGVNS. V dropped 7 bases and J dropped 5 bases, with 12 bases sitting between them. The CDR3 length is 13 residues. CDR3 loop: CASTSFTNNEQFF. The CDR3 coding sequence is TGTGCCAGCACATCCTTCACAAACAATGAGCAGTTCTTC.

The rearrangement links TRBV5-1 to TRBJ1-1, with 7 positions matching TRBD1. V was clipped by 2 bases and J by 6 bases; unmatched bases: 4. In germline, CDR1 is SGHRS, CDR2 YFSETQ. The CDR3 loop spans 13 amino acids. CDR3 DNA: TGCGCCAGCAGCTTACAGGGGACCCCTGAAGCTTTCTTT. It is translated as CASSLQGTPEAFF.

The chain carries TRBV28 and TRBJ1-2; perhaps TRBD1 as D (6 bases). The germline gives CDR1 MDHEN, CDR2 SYDVKM. The V gene lost 7 bases and the J gene lost 4 bases, with 16 bases spanning the gap. This CDR3 is built from 14 residues. CDR3 in DNA: TGTGCCAGCACCACCTTTAGGGGGAGCTATGGCTACACCTTC. This encodes CASTTFRGSYGYTF.

The chain carries TRBV6-5 and TRBJ2-1; a possible D gene is TRBD2 (6 bases). Germline V gene lookup returns CDR1 MNHEY and CDR2 SVGAGI. Between the trimmed V and J ends, which lost 2 bases and 0 bases, there was a span of 11 bases. The CDR3 loop spans 16 amino acids. In nucleotides, the CDR3 is TGTGCCAGCAGTTACGAGCTAGCGAGCTCCTACAATGAGCAGTTCTTC. Protein: CASSYELASSYNEQFF.

Comment on this clone: A junction boundary mismatches the germline segment, possibly from a read error. The chain uses TRBV19 and TRBJ2-1; 10 bases agree with TRBD2. In germline, CDR1 is LNHDA, CDR2 SQIVND (reference sequence). This CDR3 comprises 16 residues. The CDR3, as DNA: TGTGCCAGCAAAGAAGCGGGAGGGCCTTTGGGGAATGAGCAGCTCTTC. Amino acid sequence: CASKEAGGPLGNEQLF.

The chain carries TRBV10-3 and TRBJ1-2; a weak D match, TRBD1 (6 bases). There are 14 residues in the CDR3. The V end was cut by 6 bases, the J end by 2 bases, with 13 bases between. CDR1 ENHRY and CDR2 SYGVKD come from the germline V gene. The CDR3 is CAIRDRTENYGYTF. CDR3 DNA: TGTGCCATCAGGGACCGGACAGAGAACTATGGCTACACCTTC.

The J gene is TRBJ1-1, the V gene TRBV18; 9 bases line up with TRBD1. With V trimmed by 0 bases and J by 3 bases, 11 bases remained unmatched. This CDR3 region has 18 residues. Germline V gene lookup returns CDR1 KGHSH and CDR2 LQKENI. CDR3 in amino acids: CASSPPGTGWGGDTEAFF. The CDR3 DNA is TGTGCCAGCTCACCACCCGGGACAGGGTGGGGGGGTGACACTGAAGCTTTCTTT.

The CDR3 bases are TGTGCCACTACAGCAGGGACAAATTCACCCCTCCACTTT. This sequence encodes CATTAGTNSPLHF. V is TRBV3-1 (or the pseudogene TRBV3-2) and J is TRBJ1-6; TRBD1 might be the D (6 bases). V lost 10 bases and J 7 bases, leaving 14 bases between the germline ends. The CDR3 has 13 residues. Germline V gives CDR1 LGHDT, CDR2 YNNKEL (reference sequence).

The CDR3 loop is CATSNIDTEAFF. The CDR3 DNA reads TGTGCCACCAGCAATATAGACACTGAAGCTTTCTTT. The chain combines TRBV15 with TRBJ1-1; D is unresolved. CDR3 length: 12 residues. Trimming pared 4 bases from V and 3 bases from J, leaving 6 bases between. Germline CDR1 reads LNHNV; CDR2 reads YYDKDF (reference sequence).

The chain uses TRBV6-5 and TRBJ2-7; D possibly corresponds to TRBD1 (5 bases). The CDR3 contains 16 residues. Trimming removed 2 bases from V and 9 bases from J, with 23 bases in between. CDR1 and CDR2 (germline): MNHEY, SVGAGI. The CDR3 coding sequence is TGTGCCAGCAGTTACGTCTTGTCCAGGGTCCCAGGACGGCAGTACTTC. Protein product: CASSYVLSRVPGRQYF.

The genes are TRBV25-1 and TRBJ1-1, with 8 bases lining up with TRBD1. The V gene's germline CDR1 is MGHDK and CDR2 SYGVNS. This CDR3 has 17 amino acids. The junction had 13 bases not matched to a gene; V was cut back by 3 bases and J by 4 bases. As DNA, the CDR3 is TGTGCCAGCAGTGATCATATCGATATTACAGGGGGCACTGAAGCTTTCTTT. Encoded protein: CASSDHIDITGGTEAFF.

The chain is built from TRBV24-1 and TRBJ2-3, with 8 bases fitting TRBD1. The CDR3 runs 19 residues. Germline trimming cut 4 bases from V and 0 bases from J; bases unmatched to any gene: 14. CDR1 KGHDR and CDR2 SFDVKD come from the germline V gene. The CDR3 bases are TGTGCCACCAGTGACGGCCGGGACAGGTCCGGCCCTAGCACAGATACGCAGTATTTT. Protein: CATSDGRDRSGPSTDTQYF.

The CDR3 is CASSPYRGGSNEKLFF. For the CDR3, the DNA is TGTGCCAGCAGCCCCTATCGGGGAGGGTCTAATGAAAAACTGTTTTTT. This sequence joins TRBV7-9 and TRBJ1-4, with D hard to call. CDR1 is SEHNR, CDR2 FQNEAQ, per germline (reference sequence). The V gene lost 5 bases and the J gene lost 3 bases, with 16 bases spanning the gap. The CDR3 spans 16 residues.

This chain joins TRBV5-1 and TRBJ1-2; D remains ambiguous. Trimming pared 6 bases from V and 2 bases from J, leaving 14 bases between. CDR3 length: 14 amino acids. The germline V gene has CDR1 SGHRS and CDR2 YFSETQ. The CDR3 sequence is CASTWEGGNYGYTF. In DNA form, the CDR3 reads TGCGCCAGCACTTGGGAGGGCGGAAACTATGGCTACACCTTC.

The chain has TRBV4-1 and TRBJ1-1; 7 bases align to TRBD1. The CDR3 covers 16 residues. Trimming cost V 4 bases and J 0 bases; bases outside gene matches: 8. Germline V CDR1 and CDR2: MGHRA, YSYEKL. Here the CDR3 reads CASSLPAGTVNTEAFF. In nucleotides, the CDR3 is TGCGCCAGCAGCCTTCCAGCAGGGACAGTGAACACTGAAGCTTTCTTT.

J is TRBJ2-5 and V is TRBV28; 7 nucleotides match TRBD2. The ends lost 3 bases at V and 6 bases at J; junction bases unmatched: 7. Germline values: CDR1 MDHEN, CDR2 SYDVKM. CDR3 size: 14 residues. CDR3 protein: CASSFGLVQKTQYF. The CDR3 DNA reads TGTGCCAGCAGTTTTGGACTAGTGCAAAAGACCCAGTACTTC.

CDR3: CASSPPPGRRRGRDTQYF. Here the CDR3 DNA reads TGTGCCAGCAGCCCCCCCCCGGGGAGGCGGAGGGGAAGAGATACGCAGTATTTT. The chain recombines TRBV14 with TRBJ2-3; a weak D match, TRBD2 (6 bases). From germline, CDR1 is SGHDN and CDR2 FVKESK. The ends were cut back, 4 bases at V and 5 bases at J, with 25 bases in the middle. This CDR3 contains 18 residues. The full variable domain, in which reference TRBV14 and TRBJ2-3 provide the parts outside the CDR3, is EAGVTQFPSHSVIEKGQTVTLRCDPISGHDNLYWYRRVMGKEIKFLLHFVKESKQDESGMPNNRFLAERTGGTYSTLKVQPAELEDSGVYFCASSPPPGRRRGRDTQYFGPGTRLTVL.

The chain links TRBV14 to TRBJ2-1, with 7 bases lining up with TRBD1. Germline V gene data show CDR1 as SGHDN and CDR2 as FVKESK. The CDR3 extends over 16 amino acids. Losses at the gene ends were 4 bases for V and 3 bases for J; bases not matched to a gene: 9. Here the CDR3 DNA reads TGTGCCAGCAGCCGTAACAGGGGCCAAAACTACAATGAGCAGTTCTTC. It encodes CASSRNRGQNYNEQFF.

The gene calls are TRBV5-1 and TRBJ2-2, with D uncertain. The CDR3 length is 14 residues. Germline V gene sequence: CDR1 SGHRS, CDR2 YFSETQ. The V end lost 1 base, the J end lost 6 bases, and 10 bases lay between the germline ends. The CDR3 nucleotides are TGCGCCAGCAGCTTGTTTTCAAATTCCGGGGAGCTGTTTTTT. Its translation: CASSLFSNSGELFF.

This chain links TRBV2 with TRBJ1-1; D unclear. V dropped 6 bases and J dropped 7 bases, with 24 bases sitting between them. Germline V gene lookup returns CDR1 SNHLY and CDR2 FYNNEI. The CDR3 has 16 residues. CDR3 nucleotides: TGTGCCAGCAGGAGGTCGCAGGAGACGGACTTTGATGAAGCTTTCTTT. This encodes CASRRSQETDFDEAFF.